The 11 T cell receptor beta chains listed next were all sequenced from one sample in a study of regulatory T cells in long-lasting Graves disease. Sample time point: persistent/refractory GD, antithyroid drugs over 5 years with positive TRAb. RNA isolated from PBMCs was used to make the TCR library. CDR3 regions were amplified by Arm-PCR using iRepertoire HTBI primers to build TCR beta libraries. Via MiXCR, TCRdb re-called the multiplex PCR reads, giving one row per CDR3 protein. The sample consists of a few hundred thousand distinct CDR3 sequences, roughly 20% of them appearing once. Here the sequenced sample was peripheral blood mononuclear cells (PBMCs), taken when the disease was refractory, from a patient treated with antithyroid drugs. The receptors originated from a woman aged 35 to 49 with Graves disease.

This clonotype was seen repeatedly, ten times or more. The chain recombines TRBV28 with TRBJ2-5; the D gene is possibly TRBD2 (7 bases). CDR1 MDHEN and CDR2 SYDVKM come from the germline V gene. The CDR3 contains 12 residues. Trimming cost V 6 bases and J 4 bases, with 9 bases left between them. The CDR3: CASRGGRETQYF. Written as DNA, the CDR3 is TGTGCCAGCAGGGGGGGGCGAGAGACCCAGTACTTC.

The table lists this clonotype with many counts. This chain joins TRBV29-1 and TRBJ1-2; D perhaps matches TRBD1 (6 bases). This CDR3 is 17 amino acids long. Germline CDR1 and CDR2: SQVTM and ANQGSEA. Trimming took 7 bases from V and 8 from J, leaving 32 bases between them. The CDR3 DNA reads TGCAGCGCCTTCTTCGCCGGAAAAGGACAGCCCTTGGGCGGCTACACCTTC. Protein: CSAFFAGKGQPLGGYTF.

The table lists this clonotype with many counts. The J gene is TRBJ2-4, the V gene TRBV20-1; 8 bases fit TRBD2. Germline CDR1 reads DFQATT; CDR2 reads SNEGSKA (reference sequence). CDR3 size: 13 residues. V lost 4 bases to trimming and J lost 7 bases; unmatched junction nucleotides: 6. The CDR3 sequence is CSANLAGGNIQYF. For the CDR3, the DNA is TGCAGTGCTAATCTAGCGGGTGGGAACATTCAGTACTTC.

In this sample, this clonotype turned up a few times. A much larger clone sits a single nucleotide away, making a read error possible. The gene calls are TRBV28 and TRBJ2-4; possible D gene TRBD2, 6 bases. V lost 4 bases and J 0 bases, leaving 10 bases between the germline ends. Germline lookup yields CDR1 MDHEN and CDR2 SYDVKM. This CDR3 is 15 amino acids long. CDR3 loop: CASSWRGPAKNIQYF. DNA for the CDR3: TGTGCCAGCAGTTGGCGGGGACCAGCCAAAAACATTCAGTACTTC.

V and J are TRBV28 and TRBJ2-4; 8 nucleotides align to TRBD1. Trimming at V came to 3 bases and at J to 9 bases, leaving 13 bases not matched to a gene. Germline lookup yields CDR1 MDHEN and CDR2 SYDVKM. This CDR3 has 16 residues. The CDR3 here is CASSFPPGTGVLIQYF. The CDR3 DNA follows: TGTGCCAGCAGTTTCCCGCCCGGGACAGGAGTTCTCATTCAGTACTTC.

This clonotype showed up many times. This chain uses TRBV28 with TRBJ1-5, with D hard to call. Trimming left V 8 bases short and J 0 bases short, with 11 bases between. CDR1 is MDHEN and CDR2 is SYDVKM in the germline V gene. This CDR3 has 14 residues. The CDR3 DNA follows: TGTGCCAGCGACATAGGTCCTAGCAATCAGCCCCAGCATTTT. Amino acids: CASDIGPSNQPQHF.

The J gene is TRBJ2-7, the V gene TRBV20-1; 9 bases map to TRBD1. CDR1 DFQATT and CDR2 SNEGSKA come from the germline V gene (reference sequence). CDR3 length equals 13 residues. The J segment lost 6 bases and the V segment lost 6 bases, leaving 9 bases of the junction unmatched. DNA of the CDR3: TGCAGTGCAGAGGACAGGGGACGAGTCGAGCAGTACTTC. Translation gives CSAEDRGRVEQYF.

This clonotype was recorded many times. The CDR3 sequence: CASSSRTGVNQPQHF. The CDR3, as DNA: TGTGCCAGCAGCTCCCGGACAGGGGTCAATCAGCCCCAGCATTTT. V is TRBV7-2 and J is TRBJ1-5; TRBD1 aligns across 9 bases. Germline V CDR1 and CDR2: SGHTA, FQGNSA. V shed 4 bases, J shed 3 bases, and the junction held 4 bases outside the gene matches. The CDR3 contains 15 residues. The variable domain in full, with the rest retrieved from reference TRBV7-2 and TRBJ1-5, is GAGVSQSPSNKVTEKGKDVELRCDPISGHTALYWYRQSLGQGLEFLIYFQGNSAPDKSGLPSDRFSAERTGGSVSTLTIQRTQQEDSAVYLCASSSRTGVNQPQHFGDGTRLSIL.

The gene calls are TRBV25-1 and TRBJ2-3; D uncertain. CDR3 length: 13 amino acids. V lost 1 base and J lost 3, with 5 bases in between. From germline, CDR1 is MGHDK and CDR2 SYGVNS. The CDR3: CASSELGTDTQYF. CDR3 DNA: TGTGCCAGCAGTGAATTGGGGACAGATACGCAGTATTTT. The complete variable domain, with remaining parts taken from reference TRBV25-1 and TRBJ2-3, reads EADIYQTPRYLVIGTGKKITLECSQTMGHDKMYWYQQDPGMELHLIHYSYGVNSTEKGDLSSESTVSRIRTEHFPLTLESARPSHTSQYLCASSELGTDTQYFGPGTRLTVL.

This sequence joins TRBV7-9 and TRBJ2-3; TRBD2 agrees at 9 bases. J was trimmed by 1 base and V by 3 bases; bases with no gene match: 2. Germline lookup yields CDR1 SEHNR and CDR2 FQNEAQ (reference sequence). The CDR3 consists of 15 residues. The CDR3, as DNA: TGTGCCAGCAGCTTTTCTAGCGGGGGCACAGATACGCAGTATTTT. Protein product: CASSFSSGGTDTQYF.

This clonotype occurred many times. This chain links TRBV6-2 or TRBV6-3 with TRBJ1-1; unclear D gene. Germline loops: CDR1 MNHEY, CDR2 SVGEGT. The CDR3 spans 13 residues. V lost 5 bases and J lost 0, with 7 bases in between. The CDR3 region is CASSDVLNTEAFF. The DNA of the CDR3 is TGTGCCAGCAGTGATGTTCTGAACACTGAAGCTTTCTTT.